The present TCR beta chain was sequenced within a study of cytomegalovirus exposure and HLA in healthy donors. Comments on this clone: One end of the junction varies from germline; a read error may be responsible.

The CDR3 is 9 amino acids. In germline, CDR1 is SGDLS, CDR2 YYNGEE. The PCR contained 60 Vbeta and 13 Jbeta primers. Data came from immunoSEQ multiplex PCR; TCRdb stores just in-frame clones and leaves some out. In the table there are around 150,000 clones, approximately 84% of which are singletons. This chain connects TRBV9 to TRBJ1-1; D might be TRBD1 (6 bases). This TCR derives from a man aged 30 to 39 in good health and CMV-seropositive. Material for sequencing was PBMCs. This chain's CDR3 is CASSRGTAF. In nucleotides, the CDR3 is TGTGCCAGCAGCAGGGGGACGGCCTTT.